This TCR beta chain was observed in a study of blood T cell repertoires in COVID-19. Study background: Researchers got acute and convalescent COVID-19 samples from the United States, Italy and Spain. T cells, B-cell-depleted T cells, or PBMCs supplied cDNA or gDNA.

This CDR3 is built from 14 residues. Germline loops: CDR1 SGDLS, CDR2 YYNGEE. V was clipped by 0 bases and J by 7 bases, with 13 bases between them. Authors' data handling: Cell counts per sample came from amplifying reference gene primers. The table came from immunoSEQ multiplex PCR; TCRdb's copy has only in-frame clones and leaves some out. Clonal size and the V and J genes are those of that table, whereas D and trimming came from the DNA. Among under 250,000 clones listed, approximately 90% were seen once. This chain joins TRBV9 and TRBJ1-1; possibly TRBD1 for D (6 bases). This clonotype originated in a man aged 35-49 years with acute or convalescent COVID-19. Specimen: peripheral blood. The CDR3 DNA reads TGTGCCAGCAGCGTAGCATCCAGGGGAGTTGAAGCTTTCTTT. This translates into CASSVASRGVEAFF.